This entry lists 11 T cell receptor beta chains sequenced from one sample in a study of blood T cell repertoires in COVID-19. Generated by immunoSEQ multiplex PCR, the TCRdb table keeps only in-frame clones and is missing some. This table has 200,000 to 300,000 clones, nearly 90% appearing once. Sequencing input: peripheral blood. These receptors were taken from a man in his late teens or twenties with active or convalescent COVID-19.

The count of this clone is one. This chain links TRBV9 with TRBJ2-7, with 7 positions matching TRBD1. After removal of 0 bases from V and 2 bases from J, the junction contained 2 bases not matched to a gene. The CDR3 length is 14 residues. The germline V gene has CDR1 SGDLS and CDR2 YYNGEE. The CDR3 spells CASSVGDRAYEQYF. The CDR3, as DNA: TGTGCCAGCAGCGTAGGGGACAGAGCCTACGAGCAGTACTTC.

The J gene is TRBJ1-1, the V gene TRBV15; D may be TRBD1 (6 bases). Germline lookup yields CDR1 LNHNV and CDR2 YYDKDF (reference sequence). The CDR3 consists of 15 residues. V gave up 1 base and J gave up 7 bases, with 16 bases separating them. CDR3 sequence reads: CATSRVFGGGGEAFF. CDR3 nucleotides: TGTGCCACCAGCAGAGTTTTTGGGGGCGGGGGTGAAGCTTTCTTT. Complete variable domain (other parts from reference TRBV15 and TRBJ1-1): DAMVIQNPRYQVTQFGKPVTLSCSQTLNHNVMYWYQQKSSQAPKLLFHYYDKDFNNEADTPDNFQSRRPNTSFCFLDIRSPGLGDTAMYLCATSRVFGGGGEAFFGQGTRLTVV.

Only a few counts were recorded for this clone. CDR3: CASSPRILAGVAGELFF. The CDR3 bases are TGTGCCAGCTCACCTAGGATTCTAGCGGGAGTGGCCGGGGAGCTGTTTTTT. The rearrangement joins TRBV18 to TRBJ2-2; TRBD2 matches at 10 bases. The V and J ends lost 3 bases and 6 bases, in that order; junction bases with no gene match: 10. This CDR3 comprises 17 residues. The germline V gene has CDR1 KGHSH and CDR2 LQKENI.

DNA of the CDR3: TGTGCCACCAGTGATGCCTCTACAGGGGCGAAAGGGAACACCGGGGAGCTGTTTTTT. It yields the protein CATSDASTGAKGNTGELFF. The chain is built from TRBV24-1 and TRBJ2-2; 7 bases fit TRBD1. V lost 3 bases and J lost 1; bases outside the gene matches: 13. Germline CDR1 KGHDR, CDR2 SFDVKD. The CDR3 runs 19 residues.

The rearrangement links TRBV9 to TRBJ2-5, with 12 bases aligning to TRBD2. CDR1 is SGDLS and CDR2 is YYNGEE in the germline V gene. V shed 0 bases and J 2 bases; nucleotides not matched to a gene: 2. The CDR3 is made up of 16 amino acids. The CDR3 loop is CASSVGTSGTQETQYF. CDR3 DNA sequence: TGTGCCAGCAGCGTAGGGACTAGCGGGACGCAAGAGACCCAGTACTTC.

The chain carries TRBV7-9 and TRBJ1-1; weak D call: TRBD1 (6 bases). Germline loops: CDR1 SEHNR, CDR2 FQNEAQ (reference sequence). V was clipped by 10 bases and J by 1 base, with 13 bases between them. This CDR3 has 13 amino acids. CDR3 protein: CATYPGANTEAFF. For the CDR3, the DNA is TGTGCCACCTACCCAGGGGCGAACACTGAAGCTTTCTTT. Combining the CDR3 with reference TRBV7-9 and TRBJ1-1 gives the whole variable domain DTGVSQNPRHKITKRGQNVTFRCDPISEHNRLYWYRQTLGQGPEFLTYFQNEAQLEKSRLLSDRFSAERPKGSFSTLEIQRTEQGDSAMYLCATYPGANTEAFFGQGTRLTVV.

Here the CDR3 DNA reads TGTGCCACCAGCAGAGATCGAGGGGGCCTCTCCTACGAGCAGTACTTC. Residues: CATSRDRGGLSYEQYF. V gene TRBV15 combines with J gene TRBJ2-7; TRBD1 agrees at 7 bases. V was pared by 0 bases and J by 0 bases, with 5 bases of the junction left unmatched. The CDR3 contains 16 residues. Looked up from germline, CDR1 is LNHNV and CDR2 is YYDKDF (reference sequence). The complete variable domain, with remaining parts taken from reference TRBV15 and TRBJ2-7, reads DAMVIQNPRYQVTQFGKPVTLSCSQTLNHNVMYWYQQKSSQAPKLLFHYYDKDFNNEADTPDNFQSRRPNTSFCFLDIRSPGLGDTAMYLCATSRDRGGLSYEQYFGPGTRLTVT.

A single count supports this clone. The chain carries TRBV5-4 and TRBJ2-3, with 13 bases matching TRBD2. V was clipped by 4 bases and J by 2 bases; unmatched bases: 7. The CDR3 totals 17 residues. Germline V gene lookup returns CDR1 SGHNT and CDR2 YYREEE (reference sequence). Here the CDR3 reads CASSRGLAGVFTDTQYF. In DNA form, the CDR3 reads TGTGCCAGCAGCCGTGGACTAGCGGGAGTTTTCACAGATACGCAGTATTTT.

V usage is TRBV5-6 and J usage is TRBJ2-1, with 10 nucleotides matching TRBD2. The junction had 11 bases not matched to a gene; V was cut back by 2 bases and J by 12 bases. Germline-derived CDR1 and CDR2 are SGHDT and YYEEEE. The CDR3 is made up of 15 amino acids. In DNA, the CDR3 is TGTGCCAGCAGCTTAGGTCTAGCGGGGGAGGAGAGGCAGTTCTTC. Its translation: CASSLGLAGEERQFF.

The gene calls are TRBV4-3 and TRBJ2-3; D remains unclear. The V end was cut by 4 bases, the J end by 4 bases, with 9 bases between. The CDR3 length is 13 residues. Germline V gene sequence: CDR1 LGHNA, CDR2 YSLEER. CDR3 amino acids: CASSLRLPDTQYF. As DNA, the CDR3 is TGCGCCAGCAGCCTAAGACTTCCAGATACGCAGTATTTT.

This clone was seen a single time. This chain uses TRBV19 with TRBJ2-7, with D tentatively TRBD1 (6 bases). CDR1 is LNHDA and CDR2 is SQIVND in the germline V gene (reference sequence). Trimming removed 4 bases at V and 2 bases at J, with 12 bases between. The CDR3 is 14 amino acids. The CDR3 DNA is TGTGCCAGTAGTAACCAGGGGACCCCCTACGAGCAGTACTTC. As protein: CASSNQGTPYEQYF.